This T cell receptor beta chain was documented in a study of cytotoxic CD8 clonotypes in ibrutinib-treated CLL. V lost 7 bases and J lost 5, with 20 bases in between. Looked up from germline, CDR1 is SNHLY and CDR2 is FYNNEI. This CDR3 comprises 15 residues. Genomic DNA in an amount of 2 to 2.5 micrograms was extracted from cryopreserved PBMCs and used for the preparation of TCR beta libraries. Assay: immunoSEQ multiplex PCR; the TCRdb copy retains only in-frame clones and omits some. Of tens of thousands of clones listed, roughly three quarters are singletons. The clonotype originates from a human donor with chronic lymphocytic leukemia. The source was PBMCs, collected after 12 months of ibrutinib treatment. The V and J genes are TRBV2 and TRBJ1-1; perhaps TRBD1 as D (5 bases). CDR3 in amino acids: CASTPGSERRTEAFF. The CDR3 DNA reads TGTGCCAGCACGCCAGGGTCTGAGCGTAGAACTGAAGCTTTCTTT.